Listed below are T cell receptor beta chains from one sample, sequenced in a study of blood T cells in healthy people across ages. TCRdb fed the 5' RACE reads into MiXCR, producing one record per CDR3 protein. The sample has a few hundred thousand distinct CDR3 sequences, about 27% seen once. These sequences were also reported in another study, on T cells of mothers and their children.

What was sequenced was blood. The receptors here all came from a boy aged 2-9 years in good health. Each CDR3 is given without its conserved first and last residue. The D gene is left open where the match is weak.

D gene | J gene | V gene | CDR3 protein
NA | TRBJ2-1 | TRBV15 | ATSRVTRNEQF
TRBD2 | TRBJ2-1 | TRBV29-1 | SDKTSHNEQF
TRBD2 | TRBJ2-1 | TRBV6-1 | ASSPRGLAGGREQF
TRBD2 | TRBJ2-5 | TRBV12-3/TRBV12-4 | ASSFSASGPETQY
NA | NA | TRBV29-1 | SVENRPGTGSYEQY
TRBD2 | NA | TRBV20-1 | SARPGVAGGVYEQY
TRBD2 | TRBJ2-3 | TRBV28 | ASSNSGTFGLADLGTDTQY
TRBD2 | TRBJ2-1 | TRBV3-1 | ASSQGGLDGNEQF
NA | NA | TRBV3-1 | ASSDGAVYEQY
NA | TRBJ2-7 | TRBV28 | ASSLLGITYEQY
NA | TRBJ2-4 | TRBV12-3/TRBV12-4 | ASSLVPEGVAKNIQY
NA | TRBJ2-1 | TRBV7-3 | ASSLFRLGEQF
NA | TRBJ2-2 | TRBV7-6 | ASSATRDLIGRSTGELF
TRBD1 | TRBJ1-5 | TRBV10-3 | AISKGTGGNQPQH
NA | TRBJ1-1 | TRBV7-2 | ASSSSGSGTEAF
TRBD1 | TRBJ1-2 | TRBV12-3/TRBV12-4 | ASSLVGQGAYGYT
TRBD2 | TRBJ2-3 | TRBV12-3/TRBV12-4 | ASSYGLAAFATQY
TRBD2 | TRBJ2-1 | TRBV18 | ASSTTPLAGVSYNEQF
NA | TRBJ2-4 | TRBV6-1 | ASSEAGLGNIQY
TRBD2 | TRBJ2-7 | TRBV30 | AALRGGAYEQY
NA | TRBJ2-4 | TRBV18 | ASSLYEGTKNIQY
TRBD1 | TRBJ1-2 | TRBV29-1 | SVVYQGGDYGYT
NA | TRBJ2-5 | TRBV7-2 | ASSTGPFQGTQY
TRBD1 | TRBJ2-5 | TRBV10-1 | AATGVGKETQY
TRBD2 | TRBJ2-1 | TRBV27 | ASSLGLDFEQF
NA | TRBJ1-2 | TRBV30 | AWSVQEEYYGYT